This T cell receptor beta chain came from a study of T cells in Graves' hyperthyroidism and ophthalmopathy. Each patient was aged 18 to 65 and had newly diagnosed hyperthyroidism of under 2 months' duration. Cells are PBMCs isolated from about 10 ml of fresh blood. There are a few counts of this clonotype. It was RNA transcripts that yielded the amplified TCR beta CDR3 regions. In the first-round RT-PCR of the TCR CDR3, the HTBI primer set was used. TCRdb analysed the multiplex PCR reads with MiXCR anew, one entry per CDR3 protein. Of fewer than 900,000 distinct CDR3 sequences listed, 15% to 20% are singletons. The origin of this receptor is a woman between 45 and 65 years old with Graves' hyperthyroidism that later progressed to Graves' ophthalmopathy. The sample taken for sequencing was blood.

In DNA form, the CDR3 reads TGTGCCAGTCACAGGGTGAACACTGAAGCTTTCTTT. Protein product: CASHRVNTEAFF. V and J are TRBV6-1 and TRBJ1-1, with a possible D match to TRBD1 (6 bases). CDR3 length: 12 amino acids. Trimming removed 9 bases at V and 0 bases at J, with 8 bases between. Per germline, CDR1 MNHNS and CDR2 SASEGT.